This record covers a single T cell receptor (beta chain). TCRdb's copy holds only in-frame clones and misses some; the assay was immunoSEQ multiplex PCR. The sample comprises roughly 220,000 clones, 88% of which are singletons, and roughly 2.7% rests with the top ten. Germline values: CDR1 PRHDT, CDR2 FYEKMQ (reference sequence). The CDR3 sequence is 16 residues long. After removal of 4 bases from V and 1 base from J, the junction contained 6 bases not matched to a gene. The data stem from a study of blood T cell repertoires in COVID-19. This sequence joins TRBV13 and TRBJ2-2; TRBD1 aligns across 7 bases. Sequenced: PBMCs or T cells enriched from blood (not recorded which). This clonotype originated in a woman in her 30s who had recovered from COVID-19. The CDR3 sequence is CASSSYWTGNTGELFF. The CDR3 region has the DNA TGTGCCAGCAGCTCTTACTGGACAGGGAACACCGGGGAGCTGTTTTTT.